Detailed here is one T cell receptor (beta chain). The antigen remains undetermined. A read error may produce the germline difference seen at one junction end. cDNA specific to TCR beta was made from 500 ng of total RNA, with a constant-region primer employed for priming. Each TCR beta library was derived from three nested multiplex PCR rounds that employed slightly modified ARM-PCR. The study ran its first two PCR rounds for nine to ten cycles each, using TRBV1-TRBV30 forward primers and a C-beta reverse primer. TCRdb used MiXCR to reprocess the multiplex PCR reads, holding one entry per CDR3 protein. The sample records under 200,000 distinct CDR3 sequences, roughly 61% being singletons. These data are taken from a study of tumor-infiltrating lymphocytes in primary liver carcinoma. For the study at large: Stage T1-T3 N0M0 tumors spanned about 4.2 to 10 cm.

In addition to blood RNA drawn from unsorted whole blood, germline DNA was extracted. Chronic HBV infection, which was untreated, was present in the patients. It was before surgery that four milliliters of peripheral blood were collected. Germline V gene lookup returns CDR1 MNHNY and CDR2 SVGAGI (reference sequence). CDR3 length: 19 amino acids. Whole-study findings and limits: Tumor region pairs shared more overlap than did tumor-adjacent and tumor-blood pairs.

The sequence derives from a woman in her sixties or seventies with primary liver carcinoma and hepatitis B virus infection. The specimen sequenced was peripheral blood. The chain is built from TRBV6-6 and TRBJ2-6, with D maybe TRBD2 (6 bases). The chain's CDR3 is CASSYLGGGRSSGASVLTF. The CDR3 nucleotides read TGTGCCAGCAGTTACCTCGGGGGAGGTCGGAGCTCTGGAGCCAGCGTCCTGACTTTC.